A single sample is the source of the 10 T cell receptor beta chains below, sequenced in a study of PD-L1 blockade in urothelial cancer. Produced via immunoSEQ multiplex PCR; TCRdb's table is partial and in-frame only. The sample shows 20,000 to 30,000 clones, about four fifths of them seen only once. The material sequenced was PBMCs, taken around atezolizumab (anti-PD-L1) treatment. The origin of the receptors is a man between 65 and 80 years old with urothelial cancer.

The chain recombines TRBV28 with TRBJ1-1; D might be TRBD1 (6 bases). The CDR3 is 15 amino acids. Trimming took 6 bases from V and 0 from J, leaving 14 bases between them. From germline, CDR1 is MDHEN and CDR2 SYDVKM. The CDR3 spells CASSLRTVLNTEAFF. The DNA of the CDR3 is TGTGCCAGCAGCCTGCGGACAGTCCTGAACACTGAAGCTTTCTTT.

The chain has TRBV28 and TRBJ2-7, with 8 bases identical to TRBD1. Germline V gene lookup returns CDR1 MDHEN and CDR2 SYDVKM. This CDR3 spans 16 amino acids. Trimming took 1 base from V and 2 from J; bases not matched to a gene: 7. CDR3 bases: TGTGCCAGCAGTTTATACAAACAGGGGGGCCCCTACGAGCAGTACTTC. As protein: CASSLYKQGGPYEQYF.

The CDR3 DNA is TGTGCCAGCAGTGTGCTAGCGGGAGACAATGAGCAGTTCTTC. This codes for CASSVLAGDNEQFF. The chain has TRBV6-4 and TRBJ2-1, with 10 bases that match TRBD2. The CDR3 is 14 residues long. Germline V gives CDR1 MRHNA, CDR2 SNTAGT. V shed 4 bases, J shed 5 bases, and the junction held 2 bases outside the gene matches.

The chain joins TRBV5-5 to TRBJ1-1; 7 bases are shared with TRBD1. V shed 2 bases and J 4 bases; nucleotides not matched to a gene: 5. Germline V gives CDR1 SGHKS, CDR2 YYEKEE (reference sequence). The CDR3 covers 14 residues. The CDR3 nucleotides are TGTGCCAGCAGCTTATGGCAGGGGGGCACTGAAGCTTTCTTT. This translates into CASSLWQGGTEAFF.

The chain joins TRBV5-1 to TRBJ1-2, with D perhaps matching TRBD1 (5 bases). Trimming cost V 6 bases and J 3 bases, with 12 bases left between them. Germline V gene data show CDR1 as SGHRS and CDR2 as YFSETQ. The CDR3 consists of 13 residues. CDR3 loop: CASTTGFDYGYTF. CDR3 nucleotides: TGCGCCAGCACCACAGGCTTTGACTATGGCTACACCTTC. The variable domain in full, with the rest retrieved from reference TRBV5-1 and TRBJ1-2, is KAGVTQTPRYLIKTRGQQVTLSCSPISGHRSVSWYQQTPGQGLQFLFEYFSETQRNKGNFPGRFSGRQFSNSRSEMNVSTLELGDSALYLCASTTGFDYGYTFGSGTRLTVV.

The chain uses TRBV28 and TRBJ1-1; 8 bases line up with TRBD1. V lost 8 bases, J lost 4 bases, and 15 bases stayed unmatched. The CDR3 extends over 16 amino acids. Germline CDR1 is MDHEN and CDR2 is SYDVKM. The CDR3 DNA reads TGTGCCAGCTTAGACAGGGGCGGCCCCCGAGGCACTGAAGCTTTCTTT. This translates into CASLDRGGPRGTEAFF. The variable domain in full, completed from reference TRBV28 and TRBJ1-1, reads DVKVTQSSRYLVKRTGEKVFLECVQDMDHENMFWYRQDPGLGLRLIYFSYDVKMKEKGDIPEGYSVSREKKERFSLILESASTNQTSMYLCASLDRGGPRGTEAFFGQGTRLTVV.

The chain combines TRBV28 with TRBJ2-7; D may be TRBD1 (6 bases). This CDR3 has 14 residues. Germline V CDR1 and CDR2: MDHEN, SYDVKM. V was shortened by 7 bases and J by 2 bases, with 15 bases between the two germline ends. The CDR3 protein is CASTQDRDAYEQYF. The DNA of the CDR3 is TGTGCCAGCACCCAGGACAGAGATGCCTACGAGCAGTACTTC.

This clone was recorded a few times. CDR3 sequence: CASSRTGLSEAFF. CDR3 nucleotides: TGTGCCAGTAGCCGAACAGGGCTCTCTGAAGCTTTCTTT. The V gene is TRBV19, the J gene TRBJ1-1; weak D call: TRBD1 (6 bases). The CDR3 is 13 amino acids. V gave up 6 bases and J gave up 6 bases, with 14 bases separating them. The germline V gene encodes CDR1 LNHDA and CDR2 SQIVND (reference sequence).

The gene calls are TRBV28 and TRBJ1-6; D call uncertain. Germline values: CDR1 MDHEN, CDR2 SYDVKM. CDR3 length equals 14 residues. CDR3 nucleotide sequence: TGTGCGTTGGGCAGCTCTTCCTATAATTCACCCCTCCACTTT. Translation: CALGSSSYNSPLHF.

The V and J genes are TRBV10-2 and TRBJ2-3, with 10 bases that match TRBD2. Trimming took 10 bases from V and 6 from J; bases not matched to a gene: 10. Germline assignment: CDR1 WSHSY and CDR2 SAAADI. The CDR3 length is 14 residues. CDR3: CATLTSGIADTQYF. CDR3 coding DNA: TGCGCCACCCTCACTAGCGGGATAGCTGATACGCAGTATTTT.